This is a list of T cell receptor beta chains from one sample in a study of T cells after yellow fever vaccination. TCRdb independently ran MiXCR on the 5' RACE reads; one entry per CDR3 protein. Of 300,000 to 400,000 distinct CDR3 sequences listed, over 8% are singletons. Specimen: PBMCs, collected on the day of the first yellow fever vaccination. The receptors originated from a man aged 18 to 35 who received the YFV17D yellow fever vaccine. CDR3s include the opening cysteine and the closing phenylalanine or tryptophan. D genes are given only for firm matches. Size values are once, few and many counts, or a class for expanded clones, and some rows have none.

cdr3_nt cdr3_aa clone_size v_call d_call j_call
TGTGCCAGCAGCCCAGAACTAGAATTTGGTGAGCAGTTCTTC CASSPELEFGEQFF NA TRBV5-4 NA TRBJ2-1
TGTGCCAGCTCACCAACGACAGACTACGAGCAGTACTTC CASSPTTDYEQYF NA TRBV18 NA TRBJ2-7
TGTGCCAGCAGTTTCCAGGGAAAAGATACGCAGTATTTT CASSFQGKDTQYF few TRBV12-3/TRBV12-4 NA TRBJ2-3
TGTGCTAGTGGGGTTACGGGGGGTTCCTACAATGAGCAGTTCTTC CASGVTGGSYNEQFF few TRBV12-5 TRBD2 TRBJ2-1
TGTGCCAGCAGCTTAGGAAGTTTCACAGATACGCAGTATTTT CASSLGSFTDTQYF many TRBV7-9 NA TRBJ2-3
TGCAGTGCTAGAGACGTAGCGCGGGGTAGAGAGACCCAGTACTTC CSARDVARGRETQYF NA TRBV20-1 NA TRBJ2-5
TGTGCCAGCAGCAGGGGCCCCTATAATTCACCCCTCCACTTT CASSRGPYNSPLHF NA TRBV27 NA TRBJ1-6
TGTGCCAGCAGCTTGGTTCTCTGGCCGGGCGGGGATTCACCCCTCCACTTT CASSLVLWPGGDSPLHF many TRBV5-4 NA TRBJ1-6
TGTGCCAGCAGCTTGGAACAACCTGATCAAGAGACCCAGTACTTC CASSLEQPDQETQYF NA TRBV5-6 NA TRBJ2-5
TGTGCCAGCAGGAGAGGACAGAGGGAGACCCAGTACTTC CASRRGQRETQYF many TRBV2 NA TRBJ2-5
TGTGCCAGCAGCCAGGAAACAGGGGGTTCTTATGGAAACACCATATATTTT CASSQETGGSYGNTIYF many TRBV4-2 TRBD1 TRBJ1-3
TGTGCCAGCAGCTTTAGGGGACAGGGGGACGGCTACACCTTC CASSFRGQGDGYTF NA TRBV7-9 TRBD1 TRBJ1-2
TGCAGCCTTACGAACGTGGGGGGGGGTACAGATACGCAGTATTTT CSLTNVGGGTDTQYF NA TRBV20-1 TRBD2 TRBJ2-3
TGCAGTGCTAGAGATTATCAGGGTCCCGACAAAGAGACCCAGTACTTC CSARDYQGPDKETQYF few TRBV20-1 NA TRBJ2-5
TGTGCCATCGGTGGAGGACAGGGGGCTAGCACAGATACGCAGTATTTT CAIGGGQGASTDTQYF few TRBV10-3 TRBD1 TRBJ2-3
TGTGCCAGCTCACCGCTAGCGGGGGGACTCTCCTACGAGCAGTACTTC CASSPLAGGLSYEQYF NA TRBV18 TRBD2 TRBJ2-7
TGTGCCACTCGAGGGCTTACTGGGACAGATACGCAGTATTTT CATRGLTGTDTQYF NA TRBV7-2 NA TRBJ2-3
TGCAGCGTAACACGGGGGGCTAACACCGGGGAGCTGTTTTTT CSVTRGANTGELFF many TRBV29-1 NA TRBJ2-2
TGTGCCAGCAGCTCCGATCGAACTAGCGGGGCGTACAATGAGCAGTTCTTC CASSSDRTSGAYNEQFF NA TRBV7-3 TRBD2 TRBJ2-1
TGCAGCGCGAGGGGGGACGCTGAAGCTTTCTTT CSARGDAEAFF NA TRBV29-1 NA TRBJ1-1
TGCGCCAGCAGCCAAGATCGAGGCACCCCCTACGAGCAGTACTTC CASSQDRGTPYEQYF many TRBV4-1 NA TRBJ2-7
TGTGCCAGCAGCCAAAAGGGGCTGCGGGGGAGTCAAGAGACCCAGTACTTC CASSQKGLRGSQETQYF NA TRBV3-1 TRBD2 TRBJ2-5
TGCGCCAGCAGCCAGGACAGGGTCGGAGCTTTCTTT CASSQDRVGAFF NA TRBV4-1 TRBD1 TRBJ1-1
TGCAGCGTTGATTCAATGGACAGCGGCACCTACGAGCAGTACTTC CSVDSMDSGTYEQYF few TRBV29-1 NA TRBJ2-7
TGTGCCAGCAGCTGGGACCCAACCTATGGCTACACCTTC CASSWDPTYGYTF few TRBV7-9 NA TRBJ1-2
TGTGCCAGCAGCCAAGGAGACAGCAATACGAACCCCACCGGGGAGCTGTTTTTT CASSQGDSNTNPTGELFF NA TRBV14 NA TRBJ2-2
TGCGCCAGCAGCCCCGAGAGGGCGGGGGGGCCAGATACGCAGTATTTT CASSPERAGGPDTQYF NA TRBV4-3 TRBD2 TRBJ2-3
TGCAGCGTTGAAGATGGCGGGGGGGCGATCGAGCAGTACTTC CSVEDGGGAIEQYF NA TRBV29-1 TRBD2 TRBJ2-7
TGTGCCAGCAGGTTCATACTAGGAGAGGCCAAAAACATTCAGTACTTC CASRFILGEAKNIQYF NA TRBV6-2/TRBV6-3 NA TRBJ2-4
TGCGCCAGCAGGGTATTGGACTCGAGCTCCTACGAGCAGTACTTC CASRVLDSSSYEQYF few TRBV5-1 NA TRBJ2-7
TGTGCCAGCAGCAGGTTTCACTATGGCTACACCTTC CASSRFHYGYTF NA TRBV21-1 NA TRBJ1-2
TGTGCCAGCAGTTTACGGTTTGGAGCCTACGAGCAGTACTTC CASSLRFGAYEQYF few TRBV27 NA TRBJ2-7
TGTGCCAGCAGTCCGACGGGCAGTATCTATGGCTACACCTTC CASSPTGSIYGYTF many TRBV6-1 NA TRBJ1-2